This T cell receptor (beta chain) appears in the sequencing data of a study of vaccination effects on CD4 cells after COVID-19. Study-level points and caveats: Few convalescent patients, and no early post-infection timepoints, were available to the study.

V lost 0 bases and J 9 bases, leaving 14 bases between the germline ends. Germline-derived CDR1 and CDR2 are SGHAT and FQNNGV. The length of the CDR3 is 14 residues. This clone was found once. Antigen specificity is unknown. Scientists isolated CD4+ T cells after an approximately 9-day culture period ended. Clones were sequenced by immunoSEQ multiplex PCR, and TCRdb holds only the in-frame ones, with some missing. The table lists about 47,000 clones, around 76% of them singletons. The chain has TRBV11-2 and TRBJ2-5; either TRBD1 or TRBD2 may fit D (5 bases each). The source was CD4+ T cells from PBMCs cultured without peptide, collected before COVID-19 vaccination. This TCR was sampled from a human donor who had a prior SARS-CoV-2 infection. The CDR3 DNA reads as TGTGCCAGCAGCTTAGACCGGGACCGTGGTGCCCAGTACTTC. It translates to CASSLDRDRGAQYF.